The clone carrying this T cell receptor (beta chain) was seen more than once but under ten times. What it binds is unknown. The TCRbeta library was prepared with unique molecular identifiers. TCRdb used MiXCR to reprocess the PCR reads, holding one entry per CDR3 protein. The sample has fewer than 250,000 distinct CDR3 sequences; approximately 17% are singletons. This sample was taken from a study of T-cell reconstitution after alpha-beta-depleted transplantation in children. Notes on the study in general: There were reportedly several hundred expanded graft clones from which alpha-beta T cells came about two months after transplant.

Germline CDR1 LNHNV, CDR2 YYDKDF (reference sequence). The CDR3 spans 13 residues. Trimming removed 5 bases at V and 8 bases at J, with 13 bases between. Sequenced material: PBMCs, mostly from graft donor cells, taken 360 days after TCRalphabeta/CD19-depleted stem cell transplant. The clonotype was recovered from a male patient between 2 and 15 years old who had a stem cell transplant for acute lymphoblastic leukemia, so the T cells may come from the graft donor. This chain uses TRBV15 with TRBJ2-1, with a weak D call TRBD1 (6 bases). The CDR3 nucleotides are TGTGCCACCAGCCTCGACCCAGGGGATGAGCAGTTCTTC. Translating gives CATSLDPGDEQFF.